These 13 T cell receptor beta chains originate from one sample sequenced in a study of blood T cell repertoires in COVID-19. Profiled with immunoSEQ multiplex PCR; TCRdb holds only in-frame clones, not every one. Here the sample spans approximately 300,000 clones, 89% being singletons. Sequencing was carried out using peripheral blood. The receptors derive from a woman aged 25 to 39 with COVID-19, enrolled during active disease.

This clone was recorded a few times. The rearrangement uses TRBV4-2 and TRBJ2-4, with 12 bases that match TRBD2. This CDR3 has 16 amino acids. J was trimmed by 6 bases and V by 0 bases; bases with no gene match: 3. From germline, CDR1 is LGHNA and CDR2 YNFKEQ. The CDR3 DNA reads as TGTGCCAGCAGCCAAGATCCTAGCGGGGGGGCAAACATTCAGTACTTC. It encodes CASSQDPSGGANIQYF.

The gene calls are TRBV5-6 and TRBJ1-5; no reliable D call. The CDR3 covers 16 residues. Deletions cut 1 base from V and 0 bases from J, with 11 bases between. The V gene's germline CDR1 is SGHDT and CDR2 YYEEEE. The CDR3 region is CASSLRYGDSNQPQHF. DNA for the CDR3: TGTGCCAGCAGCTTGAGATACGGGGATAGCAATCAGCCCCAGCATTTT.

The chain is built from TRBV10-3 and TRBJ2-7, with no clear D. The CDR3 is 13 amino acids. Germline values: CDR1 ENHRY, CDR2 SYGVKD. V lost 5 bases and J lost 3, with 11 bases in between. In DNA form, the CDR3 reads TGTGCCATCAGTTCGACCGGAGACTACGAGCAGTACTTC. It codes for CAISSTGDYEQYF.

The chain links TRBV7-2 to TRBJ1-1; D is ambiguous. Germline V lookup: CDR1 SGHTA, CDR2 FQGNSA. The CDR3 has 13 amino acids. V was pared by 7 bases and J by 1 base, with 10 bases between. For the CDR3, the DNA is TGTGCCAGCAACTTCGGGAGGAACACTGAAGCTTTCTTT. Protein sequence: CASNFGRNTEAFF.

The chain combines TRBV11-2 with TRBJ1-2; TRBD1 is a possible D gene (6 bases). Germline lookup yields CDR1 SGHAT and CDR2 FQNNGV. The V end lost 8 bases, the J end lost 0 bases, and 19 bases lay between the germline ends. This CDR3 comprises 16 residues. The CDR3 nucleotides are TGTGCCAGCTCCTGGACAGCTTCCCCTCCTAACTATGGCTACACCTTC. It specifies CASSWTASPPNYGYTF.

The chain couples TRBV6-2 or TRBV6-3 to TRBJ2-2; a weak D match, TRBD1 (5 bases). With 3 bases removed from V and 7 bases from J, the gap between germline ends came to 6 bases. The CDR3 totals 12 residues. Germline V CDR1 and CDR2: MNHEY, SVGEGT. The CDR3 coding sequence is TGTGCCAGCAGTTATACAGGCGGGGAGCTGTTTTTT. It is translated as CASSYTGGELFF.

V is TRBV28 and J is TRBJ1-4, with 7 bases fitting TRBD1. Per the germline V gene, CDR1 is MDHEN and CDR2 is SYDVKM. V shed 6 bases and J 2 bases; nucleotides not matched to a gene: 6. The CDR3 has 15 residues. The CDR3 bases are TGTGCCAGCAGATACAGGGGTCGCACTAATGAAAAACTGTTTTTT. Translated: CASRYRGRTNEKLFF.

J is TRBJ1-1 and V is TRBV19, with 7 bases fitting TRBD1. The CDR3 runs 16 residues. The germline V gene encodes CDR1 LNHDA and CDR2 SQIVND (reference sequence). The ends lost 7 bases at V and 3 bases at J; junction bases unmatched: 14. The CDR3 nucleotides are TGTGCCAGTAAAACAGGGGTAGGTGGTGTGCACACTGAAGCTTTCTTT. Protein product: CASKTGVGGVHTEAFF.

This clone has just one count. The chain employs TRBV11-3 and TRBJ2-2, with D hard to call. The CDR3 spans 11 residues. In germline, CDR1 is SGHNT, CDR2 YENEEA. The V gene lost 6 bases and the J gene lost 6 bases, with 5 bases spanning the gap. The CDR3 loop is CASRGAGELFF. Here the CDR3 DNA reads TGTGCCAGCAGAGGAGCCGGGGAGCTGTTTTTT.

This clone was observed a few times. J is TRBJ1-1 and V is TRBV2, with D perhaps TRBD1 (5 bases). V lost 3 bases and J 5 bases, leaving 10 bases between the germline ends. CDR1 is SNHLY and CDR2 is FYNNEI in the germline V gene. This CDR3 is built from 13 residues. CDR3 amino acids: CASSEGGGTEAFF. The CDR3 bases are TGTGCCAGCAGTGAGGGGGGTGGGACTGAAGCTTTCTTT. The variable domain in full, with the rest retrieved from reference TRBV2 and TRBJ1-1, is EPEVTQTPSHQVTQMGQEVILRCVPISNHLYFYWYRQILGQKVEFLVSFYNNEISEKSEIFDDQFSVERPDGSNFTLKIRSTKLEDSAMYFCASSEGGGTEAFFGQGTRLTVV.

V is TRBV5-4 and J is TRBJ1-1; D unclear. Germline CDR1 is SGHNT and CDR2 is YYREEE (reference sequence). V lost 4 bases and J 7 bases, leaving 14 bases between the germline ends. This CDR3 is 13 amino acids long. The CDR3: CASSAQSRGEAFF. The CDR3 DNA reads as TGTGCCAGCAGCGCCCAATCTCGGGGTGAAGCTTTCTTT.

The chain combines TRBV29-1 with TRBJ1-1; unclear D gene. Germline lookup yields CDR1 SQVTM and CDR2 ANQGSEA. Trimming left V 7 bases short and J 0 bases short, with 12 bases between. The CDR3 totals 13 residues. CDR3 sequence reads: CSGLEGMNTEAFF. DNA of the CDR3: TGCAGCGGGTTGGAGGGCATGAACACTGAAGCTTTCTTT.

CDR3 in DNA: TGCGCCAGCAGCCAAGAGAGGAAAGCGGGCACTGAAGCTTTCTTT. Residues: CASSQERKAGTEAFF. The chain uses TRBV4-1 and TRBJ1-1; no clear D. The CDR3 sequence is 15 residues long. Trimming took 0 bases from V and 4 from J, leaving 12 bases between them. Germline CDR1 reads MGHRA; CDR2 reads YSYEKL.